This T cell receptor (beta chain) was retrieved from a study of T cell repertoires in cytomegalovirus infection. Study information: It was the public TCR beta signatures that indicated both CMV infection and matching HLA type.

This clonotype was observed at least ten times. Its antigen is unidentified. In TCRdb, the reads were re-called with MiXCR into one record per CDR3 protein. The table shows some 220,000 distinct CDR3 sequences, with around 6.2% occurring only once. This CDR3 spans 17 amino acids. V was clipped by 6 bases and J by 5 bases, with 23 bases between them. General study results and limits: Summed frequency of public TCR beta families distinguished CMV carriers with the relevant HLA. The ex vivo response showed dominance by HLA-C-restricted CMV-specific TCR beta clonotypes.

The source material was PBMCs. The chain employs TRBV12-3 or TRBV12-4 and TRBJ2-1; D is unclear. The origin of this receptor is a human donor in good health (CMV status not recorded). Some clones in this sample may be carry-over from other donors' samples. For the CDR3, the DNA is TGTGCCAGCAGCTACCGCCCGGGCCCAGCCTTAAACAATGAGCAGTTCTTC. It specifies CASSYRPGPALNNEQFF.